This TCR beta chain comes out of a study of a mutant IDH1 vaccine in newly diagnosed glioma (dated by TCRdb to about 2021). Describing the broader study: Of the 32 patients who were treated, about 62% were male and approximately 40% were female, and the mean age was around 40 years. Longitudinal TCRB deep sequencing was performed for approximately 24 treated patients wherever samples were available for exploratory analyses. Peripheral blood was drawn at six visits: V03 (baseline), V05, V07, V10, V12 and V13. Before enrollment, most patients had been given radiochemotherapy with temozolomide as standard therapy, while the rest had received either radiotherapy alone or temozolomide alone.

About this clone: Its antigen has not been determined. Base qualities are not at hand, and no much larger clone is one base apart.

The CDR3 runs 12 residues from the cysteine to the phenylalanine. CDR3 DNA only is kept here, 36 bases in frame from base 1. Trimming takes 5 bases from V and 7 bases from J, and the germline ends sit 8 bases apart. For CDR1 and CDR2, the germline V gene (reference sequence) lists SEHNR and FQNEAQ. Read against the paper, the sample's time point label means: baseline, week 1 (first vaccination visit). The intended sense of this specimen's treatment or condition label: pre-vaccination baseline after standard-of-care therapy. Donors had newly diagnosed WHO grade 3 or 4 IDH1-mutant astrocytomas with loss of nuclear ATRX. The samples were drawn from NOA16, a multicentre, single-arm, open-label phase I trial in Germany that tested a mutant IDH1 peptide vaccine in humans for the first time. Blood drawn at visit V03 was used as the baseline sample for immunogenicity testing. Genomic DNA for TCRB sequencing was extracted from EDTA blood using the DNeasy Blood and Tissue Kit.

The research as a whole found: The authors noted that analyses of patient blood samples could not be reproduced because of sample limitations. Selection of PBMC samples for TCRB deep sequencing was based on availability. Immune responses induced by the vaccine were seen in over 90% of patients across multiple MHC alleles. Changes in the top peripheral T cell clonotypes picked up by TCRB sequencing did not appear to be linked to pseudoprogression.

The library was obtained by the immunoSEQ multiplex PCR assay. Rearranged TCR beta chain sequences were amplified with the hsTCRB Kit following the manufacturer's protocol. An Illumina MiSeq was used to sequence the TCRB libraries. On the study's bioinformatics: Demultiplexing, trimming and gene mapping were performed with the kit vendor's proprietary platform. TCRdb mirrors the immuneACCESS table, restricted to in-frame sequences. Some clones are absent from its copies; in checked studies, under half trace to an unresolved V gene, and the reason for the others is unknown. That table supplies the V and J calls and clone size; D and trimming were determined from the DNA. This sample gives 95,000 to 100,000 clones in total; around 90% of them show up just once. Less than 0.65% of the sample is in the top ten clones.

The rearranged chain carries TRBV7-9 and TRBJ1-4, with TRBD1 tentatively as D gene (6 bases match). The TCR originated in a woman between 45 and 65 years old with glioma. Material: PBMCs, obtained from a glioma patient treated with radiotherapy, temozolomide or both. The DNA sequence reads TGTGCCAGCAGCCCGGGGGCTGAAAAACTGTTTTTT. It codes for CASSPGAEKLFF.